Below are 27 T cell receptor beta chains sequenced from a single sample in a study of tumor-infiltrating lymphocytes in oesophageal squamous cell carcinoma. TCRdb analysed the PCR reads with MiXCR anew, one entry per CDR3 protein. The table lists over 15,000 distinct CDR3 sequences, less than 55% of them singletons. Sequences were obtained from normal esophageal tissue next to the tumor. Receptors were obtained from a female donor with esophageal squamous cell carcinoma.

This clonotype was counted ten times or more. The chain uses TRBV19 and TRBJ2-7; 14 nucleotides agree with TRBD2. V was clipped by 5 bases and J by 7 bases; unmatched bases: 4. The CDR3 spans 14 residues. Germline CDR1 and CDR2: LNHDA and SQIVND (reference sequence). The CDR3 DNA follows: TGTGCCAGTAGTGGGACTAGCGGGAGTATTGAGCAGTACTTC. Amino acid sequence: CASSGTSGSIEQYF.

The J gene is TRBJ1-1, the V gene TRBV12-3 or TRBV12-4; no firm D call. V lost 5 bases to trimming and J lost 0 bases, with 10 bases between them. This CDR3 region has 14 residues. CDR3 nucleotides: TGTGCCAGCAGTCCCGAAACCATGAACACTGAAGCTTTCTTT. It is translated as CASSPETMNTEAFF.

The table lists this clonotype with many counts. The chain is built from TRBV10-3 and TRBJ2-1; maybe TRBD1 (6 bases). With 1 base removed from V and 14 bases from J, the gap between germline ends came to 12 bases. The length of the CDR3 is 12 residues. The germline V gene encodes CDR1 ENHRY and CDR2 SYGVKD. In nucleotides, the CDR3 is TGTGCCATCAGTGAGTTTGGGGACACTAAGTTCTTC. Protein: CAISEFGDTKFF.

This clonotype was counted at least ten times. Because it lacks the conserved phenylalanine or tryptophan at the end, this CDR3 is likely a read error. No DNA is shown, since the ends of the CDR3 on it are uncertain; the CDR3 is the one TCRdb lists. V usage is TRBV11-2 and J usage is TRBJ2-6. Germline assignment: CDR1 SGHAT and CDR2 FQNNGV. Ends included, the CDR3 has 9 residues. The CDR3 region is CASSRWATS.

This clonotype is labeled as medium-sized. The gene calls are TRBV12-3 or TRBV12-4 and TRBJ2-7; D is perhaps TRBD1 (6 bases). Deletions cut 4 bases from V and 5 bases from J, with 12 bases between. The CDR3 runs to 13 residues. This CDR3 reads CASSSDSEDEQYF. CDR3 sequence (DNA): TGTGCCAGCAGTTCGGACAGTGAAGACGAGCAGTACTTC.

The rearrangement uses TRBV7-2 and TRBJ2-7; D is ambiguous. Trimming removed 1 base at V and 2 bases at J, with 9 bases between. Germline CDR1 SGHTA, CDR2 FQGNSA. CDR3 size: 14 residues. For the CDR3, the DNA is TGTGCCAGCAGCTTAGTTGATAGAGCCTACGAGCAGTACTTC. It codes for CASSLVDRAYEQYF. The full variable domain, with the rest looked up from reference TRBV7-2 and TRBJ2-7, is GAGVSQSPSNKVTEKGKDVELRCDPISGHTALYWYRQSLGQGLEFLIYFQGNSAPDKSGLPSDRFSAERTGGSVSTLTIQRTQQEDSAVYLCASSLVDRAYEQYFGPGTRLTVT.

This clonotype was recorded many times. The CDR3 nucleotides read TGCGCCAGCAGTGAGTCGGTTTCGCCCCGGCTAGCGGGAGTCAATGAGCAGTTCTTC. Its protein product is CASSESVSPRLAGVNEQFF. This chain connects TRBV10-2 to TRBJ2-1, with 10 bases matching TRBD2. The CDR3 loop spans 19 amino acids. Trimming at V came to 0 bases and at J to 6 bases, leaving 14 bases not matched to a gene. Germline assignment: CDR1 WSHSY and CDR2 SAAADI.

Regarding this clonotype: In this CDR3 the conserved last residue, phenylalanine or tryptophan, is missing, so a read error is likely. The limits of the CDR3 on the DNA are not certain, so only TCRdb's listed CDR3 is given. The chain is built from TRBV27 and TRBJ2-6; no check of the table's D call, TRBD1, against the DNA was made. The CDR3 spans 19 amino acids, including both terminal residues. Germline V CDR1 and CDR2: MNHEY, SMNVEV (reference sequence). This CDR3 reads CASSLGDRPGINNEQFFGA.

This clonotype was seen more than once but under ten times. This CDR3 is missing its conserved last phenylalanine or tryptophan, likely due to a read error. No DNA is shown, since the ends of the CDR3 on it are uncertain; the CDR3 is the one TCRdb lists. The chain uses TRBV27 and TRBJ2-5; the D segment call TRBD2 is taken from the table without a DNA check. CDR1 MNHEY and CDR2 SMNVEV come from the germline V gene (reference sequence). The CDR3 is 14 amino acids in total, end residues counted. CDR3 loop: CASSPAVGGYTFGS.

With respect to this clonotype: This likely comes from a read error, as the CDR3 has no conserved phenylalanine or tryptophan at its end. Because the CDR3's place on the DNA is in doubt, the DNA is left out and the CDR3 is given as listed by TCRdb. This chain joins TRBV7-2 and TRBJ2-5; no DNA check was done on the table's D call, TRBD2. Termini included, the CDR3 measures 16 amino acids. Germline loops: CDR1 SGHTA, CDR2 FQGNSA. Here the CDR3 reads CASSVLVGSYEQYFGS.

The chain couples TRBV5-6 to TRBJ2-5; D is undetermined. The CDR3 has 13 amino acids. CDR1 SGHDT and CDR2 YYEEEE come from the germline V gene. V was clipped by 1 base and J by 11 bases, with 15 bases between them. CDR3 loop: CASSLIGPNEQYF. For the CDR3, the DNA is TGTGCCAGCAGCTTGATCGGACCCAATGAGCAGTACTTC.

This clonotype was counted only a few times. The chain uses TRBV12-2 and TRBJ1-2; whether TRBD1, the table's D call, matches the DNA was not checked. TRBV12-2 is assigned pseudogene status. CDR3 length: 16 residues. The CDR3 reads CATVGGRDFVNYGYTF. CDR3 DNA sequence: TGTGCCACCGTTGGGGGGCGGGACTTCGTTAACTATGGCTACACCTTC.

In this sample, this clonotype is medium-sized (0.01 to 0.1%). The chain joins TRBV7-2 to TRBJ2-4; D unresolved. The CDR3 loop spans 15 amino acids. Germline V gene data show CDR1 as SGHTA and CDR2 as FQGNSA. V was shortened by 4 bases and J by 6 bases, with 16 bases between the two germline ends. The chain's CDR3 is CASSSVAPSGNIQYF. CDR3 bases: TGTGCCAGCAGCTCGGTAGCTCCAAGTGGAAACATTCAGTACTTC.

This clonotype has ten or more counts. The chain employs TRBV11-2 and TRBJ2-7; tentative D call: TRBD2 (6 bases). Matching the DNA end better, TRBJ2-5 makes the J call doubtful. CDR1 and CDR2 from the germline V gene are SGHAT and FQNNGV. The CDR3 contains 16 residues. CDR3 nucleotide sequence: TGTGCCAGCAGCTTAATGGGATGGAGGGATGGAGAGACCCAGTACTTC. Encoded protein: CASSLMGWRDGETQYF.

The chain recombines TRBV7-9 with TRBJ2-7; D is ambiguous. V was clipped by 5 bases and J by 7 bases, with 24 bases between them. The CDR3 has 16 amino acids. The germline gives CDR1 SEHNR, CDR2 FQNEAQ (reference sequence). The CDR3 here is CASSRLGQLTYNEQYF. The CDR3, as DNA: TGTGCCAGCAGCCGCCTAGGGCAGCTGACCTACAATGAGCAGTACTTC.

The table lists this clonotype with many counts. An end of the junction does not agree with germline; a read error may underlie this. J is TRBJ2-7 and V is TRBV27, with D unclear. CDR3 length: 13 amino acids. Germline-derived CDR1 and CDR2 are MNHEY and SMNVEV (reference sequence). CDR3 DNA sequence: TGCACCAGCAGGTTCGCCGTGACCTACGAGCAGTACTTC. Translation gives CTSRFAVTYEQYF.

V and J are TRBV6-1 and TRBJ2-5; 8 nucleotides match TRBD2. The CDR3 covers 13 residues. V shed 7 bases, J shed 5 bases, and the junction held 6 bases outside the gene matches. CDR1 and CDR2 from the germline V gene are MNHNS and SASEGT. The CDR3 reads CASTLAGTETQYF. The CDR3 DNA follows: TGTGCCAGCACCTTAGCGGGGACGGAGACCCAGTACTTC.

This chain links TRBV11-2 with TRBJ2-7; the D call may be TRBD1 or TRBD2 (5 bases each). The assigned J gene may be wrong: the sequence end matches TRBJ2-5 better. The CDR3 sequence is 16 residues long. CDR1 and CDR2 (germline): SGHAT, FQNNGV. The DNA for the CDR3 is TGTGCCAGCAGCTTGATGATACAAGGTTGGGGGGAGACCCAGTACTTC. Amino acid sequence: CASSLMIQGWGETQYF.

This clonotype was found a few times. The chain links TRBV6-2 or TRBV6-3 to TRBJ2-1, with TRBD1 matching over 7 bases. The J call is doubtful: the DNA matches TRBJ2-5 better. The CDR3 consists of 13 residues. Germline V gene sequence: CDR1 MNHEY, CDR2 SVGEGT. The CDR3 reads CASRTGWGETQYF. CDR3 sequence (DNA): TGTGCCAGCAGGACAGGGTGGGGGGAGACCCAGTACTTC.

This clonotype was seen repeatedly, ten times or more. The chain uses TRBV10-3 and TRBJ2-5; 11 nucleotides match TRBD1. The CDR3 extends over 14 amino acids. V lost 10 bases, J lost 11 bases, and 15 bases stayed unmatched. Germline-derived CDR1 and CDR2 are ENHRY and SYGVKD. The CDR3: CATGTGTGGNEQYF. CDR3 nucleotide sequence: TGTGCCACCGGAACCGGGACAGGGGGTAATGAGCAGTACTTC.

This clonotype was picked up one time. CDR3 DNA: TGTGCCAGCAGCCAATATCAGGGGAGGTACGAGCAGTACTTC. The encoded protein is CASSQYQGRYEQYF. The V gene is TRBV14, the J gene TRBJ2-7, with D tentatively TRBD1 or TRBD2 (6 bases each). The CDR3 is made up of 14 amino acids. The germline CDR1 and CDR2 sequences are SGHDN and FVKESK. With 2 bases removed from V and 4 bases from J, the gap between germline ends came to 12 bases.

The chain couples TRBV28 to TRBJ2-4; TRBD1 is a possible D gene (6 bases). The end of the DNA fits TRBJ2-1 better, so the J call may be wrong. The length of the CDR3 is 16 residues. CDR1 and CDR2 (germline): MDHEN, SYDVKM. Here the CDR3 DNA reads TGTGCCAGCAGTCCGACAGGACGGCTTACTCACAATGAGCAGTTCTTC. Amino acids: CASSPTGRLTHNEQFF.

The chain couples TRBV12-3 or TRBV12-4 to TRBJ2-5, with 8 bases fitting TRBD2. The DNA end is more similar to TRBJ2-1, so the J call may be wrong. This CDR3 has 15 amino acids. This CDR3 reads CASSPIAGLYNEQFF. DNA of the CDR3: TGTGCCAGCAGCCCGATAGCGGGACTCTACAATGAGCAGTTCTTC.

This clonotype has a handful of counts. Because the CDR3 is missing its conserved closing phenylalanine or tryptophan, this is likely a read error. Because the CDR3's place on the DNA is in doubt, the DNA is left out and the CDR3 is given as listed by TCRdb. V gene TRBV5-4 combines with J gene TRBJ2-7; the table's D call, TRBD2, has no DNA check behind it. A total of 16 residues make up the CDR3, ends included. The germline gives CDR1 SGHNT, CDR2 YYREEE (reference sequence). CDR3 sequence: CASSLPGKDYGYTFGS.

The chain uses TRBV7-3 and TRBJ2-1, with 7 bases fitting TRBD2. With 6 bases clipped from V and 5 bases from J, the junction kept 7 bases outside the gene matches. The CDR3 runs to 14 residues. In germline, CDR1 is SGHTA, CDR2 FQGTGA. CDR3 region: CASRTSGTNNEQFF. CDR3 sequence (DNA): TGTGCCAGCAGAACGAGCGGGACTAACAATGAGCAGTTCTTC.

This sequence joins TRBV7-6 and TRBJ2-1, with D perhaps TRBD1 or TRBD2 (5 bases each). The CDR3 is 16 residues long. V dropped 6 bases and J dropped 9 bases, with 24 bases sitting between them. Germline lookup yields CDR1 SGHVS and CDR2 FNYEAQ. The DNA of the CDR3 is TGTGCCAGCAGTTTACCGGGACCACGAACGGGTGGTGAGCAGTTCTTC. Translation: CASSLPGPRTGGEQFF.

This clonotype was seen a handful of times. V and J are TRBV12-3 or TRBV12-4 and TRBJ1-1; the D is unclear. The CDR3 contains 11 residues. V lost 2 bases to trimming and J lost 7 bases, with 5 bases between them. The CDR3 DNA sequence: TGTGCCAGCAGTTTAAAAGTTGAAGCTTTCTTT. Residues: CASSLKVEAFF.